This record covers a single T cell receptor (beta chain). Its specificity is unknown. Sequencing used immunoSEQ multiplex PCR; TCRdb keeps in-frame clones, though not all of them. The sample lists over 100,000 clones, 60% to 85% seen once, with 4.7% in the top ten. The data originate from a study of PD-1 blockade in mismatch repair-deficient tumors. Study findings and constraints: Tumor-resident clones, often undetectable pretreatment in blood, expanded then contracted after pembrolizumab.

Sequencing used peripheral blood, obtained approximately 60 weeks after starting pembrolizumab. This receptor was obtained from an adult with mismatch repair-deficient cancer.

CDR3 amino acids: CASSQGDFRDSYNEQFF. CDR3 in DNA: TGTGCCAGCAGTCAAGGGGACTTTAGGGATTCCTACAATGAGCAGTTCTTC. This chain joins TRBV6-1 and TRBJ2-1, with a tentative D call TRBD2 (6 bases). Trimming cost V 5 bases and J 1 base, with 18 bases left between them. This CDR3 has 17 residues. CDR1 is MNHNS, CDR2 SASEGT, per germline.